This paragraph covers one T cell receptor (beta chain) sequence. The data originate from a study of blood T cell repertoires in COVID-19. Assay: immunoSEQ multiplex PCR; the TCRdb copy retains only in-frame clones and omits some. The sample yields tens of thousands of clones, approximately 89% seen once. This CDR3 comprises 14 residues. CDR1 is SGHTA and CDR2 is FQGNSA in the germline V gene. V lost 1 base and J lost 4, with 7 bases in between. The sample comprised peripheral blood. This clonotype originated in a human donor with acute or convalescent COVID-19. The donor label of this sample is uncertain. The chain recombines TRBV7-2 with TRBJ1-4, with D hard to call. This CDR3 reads CASSLVEGNEKLFF. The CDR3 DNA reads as TGTGCCAGCAGCTTAGTAGAGGGTAATGAAAAACTGTTTTTT.